Given below is one T cell receptor beta chain in context. As handled by the study authors: Amplification of reference gene primers provided the estimated nucleated cell counts. Produced via immunoSEQ multiplex PCR; TCRdb's table is partial and in-frame only. That table furnishes V, J and clone size, whereas the DNA furnished D and trimming. Of roughly 76,000 clones listed, around 83% were seen once; the top ten hold around 36%. The data are from a study of blood T cell repertoires in COVID-19. In the study overall: PBMCs, B-cell-depleted T cells, or T cells were the source of the cDNA or gDNA that made up the material.

The sequence came from a woman aged 70-85 years with acute or convalescent COVID-19. Input material: peripheral blood.

The CDR3 loop is CASSQLVPGGVFTGELFF. Here the CDR3 DNA reads TGTGCCAGCAGCCAATTAGTGCCGGGAGGGGTCTTCACCGGGGAGCTGTTTTTT. The rearrangement joins TRBV3-1 (or the pseudogene TRBV3-2) to TRBJ2-2, with 8 bases that match TRBD2. Germline V gene lookup returns CDR1 LGHDT and CDR2 YNNKEL (reference sequence). V was clipped by 2 bases and J by 4 bases; unmatched bases: 12. This CDR3 is built from 18 residues.